These 21 T cell receptor beta chains came from one sample sequenced in a study of blood T cell repertoires in COVID-19. Sequencing was performed with immunoSEQ multiplex PCR; in TCRdb, only in-frame clones are kept and a portion is missing. The sample consists of roughly 62,000 clones, 85% to 90% of them appearing once. Sequenced input: peripheral blood. The receptors originated from a man between 65 and 85 years old with acute or convalescent COVID-19.

The chain carries TRBV6-5 and TRBJ2-1, with D possibly TRBD2 on 6 matching bases. Germline V CDR1 and CDR2: MNHEY, SVGAGI. The CDR3 extends over 13 amino acids. V gave up 8 bases and J gave up 8 bases, with 16 bases separating them. The CDR3 nucleotides are TGTGCCAGCCGAGGAGGGGCGGCATATGAGCAGTTCTTC. It is translated as CASRGGAAYEQFF.

This chain uses TRBV2 with TRBJ2-5; D is perhaps TRBD2 (6 bases). V was trimmed by 4 bases and J by 6 bases, leaving 15 bases between them. Germline V CDR1 and CDR2: SNHLY, FYNNEI. The CDR3 loop spans 14 amino acids. CDR3 amino acids: CASSVSLATQTQYF. The CDR3 nucleotides are TGTGCCAGCAGTGTATCGCTAGCGACGCAGACCCAGTACTTC.

The chain couples TRBV5-1 to TRBJ2-3; 13 bases fit TRBD2. The CDR3 spans 21 residues. CDR1 and CDR2 (germline): SGHRS, YFSETQ. Unmatched junction bases numbered 18, after V lost 4 bases and J lost 1 base. The CDR3 loop is CASSRNVGLAGDRLGTDTQYF. CDR3 DNA: TGCGCCAGCAGCCGAAACGTTGGACTAGCGGGGGACCGACTAGGCACAGATACGCAGTATTTT.

This chain uses TRBV5-1 with TRBJ1-4, with D uncertain. Germline V gene sequence: CDR1 SGHRS, CDR2 YFSETQ. The V gene lost 0 bases and the J gene lost 6 bases, with 9 bases spanning the gap. The CDR3 contains 14 residues. In nucleotides, the CDR3 is TGCGCCAGCAGCTTGGCTCAGGAATATGAAAAACTGTTTTTT. This sequence encodes CASSLAQEYEKLFF.

The chain carries TRBV19 and TRBJ2-2; a possible D gene is TRBD1 (6 bases). The germline V gene has CDR1 LNHDA and CDR2 SQIVND (reference sequence). The CDR3 totals 15 residues. V was shortened by 8 bases and J by 0 bases, with 13 bases between the two germline ends. The CDR3 here is CASATGHANTGELFF. DNA for the CDR3: TGTGCCAGTGCCACAGGGCACGCGAACACCGGGGAGCTGTTTTTT.

The chain uses TRBV14 and TRBJ1-1, with D hard to call. Trimming removed 0 bases from V and 1 base from J, with 3 bases in between. Looked up from germline, CDR1 is SGHDN and CDR2 is FVKESK. This CDR3 spans 13 amino acids. The CDR3 nucleotides read TGTGCCAGCAGCCAAGATAAGAACACTGAAGCTTTCTTT. Its protein is CASSQDKNTEAFF.

In this sample, this clone turned up once. The rearrangement joins TRBV18 to TRBJ2-5, with 7 nucleotides matching TRBD1. V was pared by 3 bases and J by 1 base, with 17 bases of the junction left unmatched. The CDR3 loop spans 19 amino acids. CDR1 and CDR2 from the germline V gene are KGHSH and LQKENI. CDR3 region: CASSPLTGQDQHSQETQYF. For the CDR3, the DNA is TGTGCCAGCTCACCGTTAACAGGACAGGACCAACACTCCCAAGAGACCCAGTACTTC.

The gene calls are TRBV6-6 and TRBJ2-7; 10 nucleotides line up with TRBD1. Germline V gives CDR1 MNHNY, CDR2 SVGAGI (reference sequence). The ends lost 10 bases at V and 5 bases at J; junction bases unmatched: 5. The CDR3 length is 12 residues. CDR3 sequence: CATRQGADEQYF. Written as DNA, the CDR3 is TGTGCCACGAGACAGGGGGCGGACGAGCAGTACTTC.

This clone appeared a single time. V gene TRBV25-1 combines with J gene TRBJ2-1; 14 positions agree with TRBD2. The ends lost 7 bases at V and 16 bases at J; junction bases unmatched: 6. The CDR3 sequence is 12 residues long. Germline values: CDR1 MGHDK, CDR2 SYGVNS. The CDR3, as DNA: TGTGCCAGCACCCGACTAGCGGGGGGGCTTTTCTTC. This codes for CASTRLAGGLFF.

For the CDR3, the DNA is TGTGCCAGCTCGCCTCAAAACAGGGGGATCGATAATTCACCCCTCCACTTT. It encodes CASSPQNRGIDNSPLHF. J is TRBJ1-6 and V is TRBV18, with 8 bases lining up with TRBD1. The junction had 12 bases not matched to a gene; V was cut back by 6 bases and J by 5 bases. Germline-derived CDR1 and CDR2 are KGHSH and LQKENI. CDR3 length: 17 amino acids.

Worth noting for this clone: One end of the junction does not line up with germline, which may come from a read error. The genes are TRBV20-1 and TRBJ2-3; D possibly corresponds to TRBD2 (6 bases). The CDR3 consists of 11 residues. Per the germline V gene, CDR1 is DFQATT and CDR2 is SNEGSKA (reference sequence). The CDR3 coding sequence is TGCAGTGCCAAAACCGGGACTGGGAGGCATTTT. It is translated as CSAKTGTGRHF.

This sequence joins TRBV9 and TRBJ2-2; tentatively, D is TRBD1 (6 bases). Trimming pared 3 bases from V and 3 bases from J, leaving 12 bases between. In germline, CDR1 is SGDLS, CDR2 YYNGEE. This CDR3 has 15 residues. The CDR3 protein is CASSATGPHTGELFF. The CDR3 DNA is TGTGCCAGCAGCGCAACAGGGCCGCACACCGGGGAGCTGTTTTTT.

The chain has TRBV9 and TRBJ2-1; 10 nucleotides agree with TRBD2. With 3 bases clipped from V and 6 bases from J, the junction kept 6 bases outside the gene matches. The germline V gene encodes CDR1 SGDLS and CDR2 YYNGEE. The length of the CDR3 is 15 residues. The CDR3 sequence: CASSELAGVGNEQFF. In DNA form, the CDR3 reads TGTGCCAGCAGCGAGCTAGCGGGGGTAGGCAATGAGCAGTTCTTC.

This chain uses TRBV27 with TRBJ2-5, with D unresolved. Germline CDR1 and CDR2: MNHEY and SMNVEV (reference sequence). V was shortened by 7 bases and J by 5 bases, with 8 bases between the two germline ends. The CDR3 sequence is 11 residues long. The CDR3 protein is CASTSGETQYF. CDR3 coding DNA: TGTGCCAGCACCTCCGGGGAGACCCAGTACTTC.

The chain links TRBV28 to TRBJ2-7, with 13 nucleotides matching TRBD2. CDR1 MDHEN and CDR2 SYDVKM come from the germline V gene. The CDR3 consists of 17 residues. Trimming took 4 bases from V and 4 from J; bases not matched to a gene: 10. CDR3 bases: TGTGCCAGCAGTTCCTCCTTGACTAGCGGGAGGTTATACGAGCAGTACTTC. It codes for CASSSSLTSGRLYEQYF.

The CDR3 is CASSEDRGNSPLHF. The DNA of the CDR3 is TGTGCCAGCAGCGAGGATCGGGGGAATTCACCCCTCCACTTT. J is TRBJ1-6 and V is TRBV7-6, with a weak D call TRBD1 (5 bases). V was clipped by 5 bases and J by 7 bases, with 12 bases between them. This CDR3 contains 14 residues. The germline V gene encodes CDR1 SGHVS and CDR2 FNYEAQ.

V gene TRBV2 combines with J gene TRBJ2-3; unclear D gene. The V end lost 2 bases, the J end lost 2 bases, and 11 bases lay between the germline ends. CDR1 is SNHLY and CDR2 is FYNNEI in the germline V gene. The CDR3 loop spans 15 amino acids. CDR3 sequence reads: CASSETTKDTDTQYF. In DNA form, the CDR3 reads TGTGCCAGCAGTGAAACTACCAAAGACACAGATACGCAGTATTTT. The full variable domain, with the rest looked up from reference TRBV2 and TRBJ2-3, is EPEVTQTPSHQVTQMGQEVILRCVPISNHLYFYWYRQILGQKVEFLVSFYNNEISEKSEIFDDQFSVERPDGSNFTLKIRSTKLEDSAMYFCASSETTKDTDTQYFGPGTRLTVL.

The V call is TRBV11-2, the J call TRBJ2-2, with a possible D match to TRBD1 (6 bases). Germline CDR1 and CDR2: SGHAT and FQNNGV. CDR3 length: 16 amino acids. With 3 bases removed from V and 6 bases from J, the gap between germline ends came to 17 bases. The CDR3 loop reads CASSFRARGFPGELFF. The CDR3 nucleotides are TGTGCCAGCAGCTTCAGGGCCAGGGGATTTCCCGGGGAGCTGTTTTTT.

The chain employs TRBV4-2 and TRBJ1-5; 8 positions agree with TRBD1. Germline V lookup: CDR1 LGHNA, CDR2 YNFKEQ. The V gene end was trimmed by 6 bases and the J gene end by 4 bases; junction bases not matched to a gene: 11. CDR3 size: 16 residues. The CDR3 region is CASSRTGGERNQPQHF. The CDR3, as DNA: TGTGCCAGCAGTCGTACAGGGGGAGAAAGGAATCAGCCCCAGCATTTT.

This rearrangement joins TRBV19 to TRBJ2-6; D is perhaps TRBD2 (5 bases). Germline CDR1 reads LNHDA; CDR2 reads SQIVND (reference sequence). Trimming left V 5 bases short and J 5 bases short, with 13 bases between. This CDR3 is built from 15 residues. CDR3 loop: CASSFRSGWANVLTF. The CDR3 nucleotides are TGTGCCAGTAGTTTCCGAAGCGGCTGGGCCAACGTCCTGACTTTC.

The chain links TRBV5-1 to TRBJ2-7, with 7 bases matching TRBD2. From germline, CDR1 is SGHRS and CDR2 YFSETQ. This CDR3 has 15 residues. After removal of 0 bases from V and 2 bases from J, the junction contained 5 bases not matched to a gene. CDR3 bases: TGCGCCAGCAGCTTGGGGGCTAGCGGAGCCTACGAGCAGTACTTC. Its translation is CASSLGASGAYEQYF.